The 11 T cell receptor beta chains reported below all come from one sample, sequenced in a study of blood T cell repertoires in COVID-19. Only in-frame clones appear in the TCRdb table, and some are missing; sequencing was by immunoSEQ multiplex PCR. The sample holds 85,000 to 130,000 clones; more than 80% are singletons and the top ten take about 14%. The material sequenced was peripheral blood. The source is a woman aged 60-70 years with acute or convalescent COVID-19.

On this clone itself: Other nucleotide sequences from this sample produce the same CDR3. The chain has TRBV25-1 and TRBJ1-1; 9 bases map to TRBD1. The J segment lost 4 bases and the V segment lost 3 bases, leaving 0 bases of the junction unmatched. Germline assignment: CDR1 MGHDK and CDR2 SYGVNS. CDR3 length: 13 residues. CDR3 DNA sequence: TGTGCCAGCAGTGAGACAGGGGGCACTGAAGCTTTCTTT. Residues: CASSETGGTEAFF.

A single count supports this clone. The CDR3 bases are TGCGCCAGCAGTCAATCCGCGGGGGACACCATATATTTT. Amino acids: CASSQSAGDTIYF. V usage is TRBV23-1 and J usage is TRBJ1-3, with TRBD1 as a possible D gene (5 bases). TRBV23-1 is marked as an open reading frame, function uncertain. This CDR3 comprises 13 residues. V lost 0 bases to trimming and J lost 8 bases, with 8 bases between them.

The V call is TRBV7-2, the J call TRBJ1-4; 8 bases fit TRBD1. Germline CDR1 and CDR2: SGHTA and FQGNSA. The CDR3 is 14 residues long. V shed 5 bases and J 7 bases; nucleotides not matched to a gene: 6. CDR3 sequence: CASSLGQGAEKLFF. CDR3 nucleotides: TGTGCCAGCAGCCTAGGACAGGGCGCTGAAAAACTGTTTTTT.

Turning to this clone: The junction and the germline gene differ at one end; a read error may be behind it. The J gene is TRBJ2-1, the V gene TRBV7-7; unclear D gene. The CDR3 is 13 amino acids. From germline, CDR1 is SSHAT and CDR2 FNYEAQ (reference sequence). The CDR3 DNA follows: TGTGCTAGCAGCTTATCGGTGAACAATGAGCAGTTCTTC. Translating gives CASSLSVNNEQFF.

The chain recombines TRBV6-5 with TRBJ1-6, with D possibly TRBD1 on 6 matching bases. Germline V gives CDR1 MNHEY, CDR2 SVGAGI. The CDR3 is 15 residues long. Trimming shortened V by 6 bases and J by 8 bases, and 17 bases separated the two germline ends. CDR3 sequence (DNA): TGTGCCAGCAGGAGAGCAGGGGTACAGGATTCACCCCTCCACTTT. Protein sequence: CASRRAGVQDSPLHF.

This clone was seen once. This chain joins TRBV7-9 and TRBJ1-5; the D is unclear. This CDR3 region has 15 residues. V was clipped by 0 bases and J by 4 bases, with 10 bases between them. Per germline, CDR1 SEHNR and CDR2 FQNEAQ (reference sequence). The CDR3 DNA sequence: TGTGCCAGCAGCTTAGCTTTAGGAGATAATCAGCCCCAGCATTTT. Its translation is CASSLALGDNQPQHF.

The chain is built from TRBV7-2 and TRBJ1-5; possibly TRBD1 for D (5 bases). The germline gives CDR1 SGHTA, CDR2 FQGNSA. Trimming left V 4 bases short and J 9 bases short, with 7 bases between. The CDR3 consists of 11 residues. CDR3 residues: CASSSGGPQHF. DNA of the CDR3: TGTGCCAGCAGCTCCGGGGGGCCCCAGCATTTT.

The chain carries TRBV20-1 and TRBJ2-1; 7 bases agree with TRBD2. Germline V gene sequence: CDR1 DFQATT, CDR2 SNEGSKA (reference sequence). This CDR3 spans 11 amino acids. The J segment lost 9 bases and the V segment lost 7 bases, leaving 6 bases of the junction unmatched. Written as DNA, the CDR3 is TGCAGTGGGGAGGGGAGCGCTGAGCAGTTCTTC. It encodes CSGEGSAEQFF.

The chain employs TRBV5-1 and TRBJ2-3, with D tentatively TRBD2 (6 bases). Trimming left V 0 bases short and J 6 bases short, with 14 bases between. The CDR3 length is 15 residues. The germline gives CDR1 SGHRS, CDR2 YFSETQ. The CDR3 coding sequence is TGCGCCAGCAGCTTGGATCCTAGCGCATTCGATACGCAGTATTTT. Amino acids: CASSLDPSAFDTQYF.

Remarks on this clone: Sequence at one end of the junction differs from germline and may be a read error. The rearrangement uses TRBV5-4 and TRBJ2-5, with D unclear. The CDR3 is 14 residues long. In germline, CDR1 is SGHNT, CDR2 YYREEE (reference sequence). The CDR3 loop reads CASSAGFNQETQYF. The CDR3 DNA sequence: TGTGCCAGCAGCGCCGGGTTCAACCAGGAGACCCAGTACTTC.

The V call is TRBV7-9, the J call TRBJ1-2; D is perhaps TRBD1 (5 bases). Per germline, CDR1 SEHNR and CDR2 FQNEAQ (reference sequence). The CDR3 length is 13 residues. V was shortened by 1 base and J by 6 bases, with 9 bases between the two germline ends. Here the CDR3 reads CASSLGQGNGYTF. CDR3 bases: TGTGCCAGCAGCTTAGGGCAGGGAAATGGCTACACCTTC. Combining the CDR3 with reference TRBV7-9 and TRBJ1-2 gives the whole variable domain DTGVSQNPRHKITKRGQNVTFRCDPISEHNRLYWYRQTLGQGPEFLTYFQNEAQLEKSRLLSDRFSAERPKGSFSTLEIQRTEQGDSAMYLCASSLGQGNGYTFGSGTRLTVV.